This record concerns one T cell receptor (beta chain) sequence. The antigen is undetermined. Eight separate reactions per sample yielded the cDNA. The template switching step added UMIs that contained a 6-nucleotide sample barcode. TCRdb reprocessed the 5' RACE reads and stores each CDR3 protein as one record, lacking DNA. There are 150,000 to 200,000 distinct CDR3 sequences in the sample, with 7.4% held by the top ten. The entry originates in a study of monozygotic twins with inflammatory bowel disease. Study findings and constraints: Among the T cells, different subtypes could not be distinguished. Researchers reported no repertoire similarity difference between concordant and discordant twins, possibly from limited power.

The length of the CDR3 is 13 residues. From germline, CDR1 is DFQATT and CDR2 SNEGSKA (reference sequence). The sequencing input was blood. The sequence was obtained from a human donor with ulcerative colitis or Crohn's disease, or a healthy co-twin of an affected twin (not recorded which). V usage is TRBV20-1 and J usage is TRBJ1-5. CDR3 region: CSAISDGNQPQHF.